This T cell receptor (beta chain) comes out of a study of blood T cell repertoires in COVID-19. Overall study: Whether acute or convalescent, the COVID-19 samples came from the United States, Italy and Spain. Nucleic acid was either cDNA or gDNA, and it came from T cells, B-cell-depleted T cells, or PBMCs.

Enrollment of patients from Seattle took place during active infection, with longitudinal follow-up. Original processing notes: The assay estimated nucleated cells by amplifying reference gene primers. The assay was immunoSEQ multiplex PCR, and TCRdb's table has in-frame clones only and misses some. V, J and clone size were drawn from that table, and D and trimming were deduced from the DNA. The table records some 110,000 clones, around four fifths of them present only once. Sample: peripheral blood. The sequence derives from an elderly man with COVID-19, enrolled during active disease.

The CDR3 spells CASSLTGDRTEAFF. In nucleotides, the CDR3 is TGTGCCAGCAGTTTGACAGGGGATCGGACTGAAGCTTTCTTT. The J gene is TRBJ1-1, the V gene TRBV6-2 or TRBV6-3; 8 positions agree with TRBD1. Germline V gene data show CDR1 as MNHEY and CDR2 as SVGEGT. Trimming removed 4 bases from V and 5 bases from J; junction bases left unmatched: 6. CDR3 length equals 14 residues.